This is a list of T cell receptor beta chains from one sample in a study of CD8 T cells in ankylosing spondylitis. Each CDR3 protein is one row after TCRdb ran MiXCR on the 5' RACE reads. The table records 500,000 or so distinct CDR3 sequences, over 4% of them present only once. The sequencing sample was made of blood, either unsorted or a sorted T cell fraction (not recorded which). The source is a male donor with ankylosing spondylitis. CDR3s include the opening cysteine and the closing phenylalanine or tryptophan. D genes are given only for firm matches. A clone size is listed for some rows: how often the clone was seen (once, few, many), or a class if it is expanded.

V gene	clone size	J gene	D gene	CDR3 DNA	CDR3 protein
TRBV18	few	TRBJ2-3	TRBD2	TGTGCCAGCTCGCCCGGACTAGCGGTTGGGATTAATACGCAGTATTTT	CASSPGLAVGINTQYF
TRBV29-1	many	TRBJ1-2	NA	TGCAGCGACGGACATCCTTCTAACTATGGCTACACCTTC	CSDGHPSNYGYTF
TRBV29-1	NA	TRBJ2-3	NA	TGCAGCGTTGATGTTGGGAAAAGAGATACGCAGTATTTT	CSVDVGKRDTQYF
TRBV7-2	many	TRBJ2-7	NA	TGTGCCAGCAGCCCCCTCCCGGGGGTTTCCTACGAGCAGTACTTC	CASSPLPGVSYEQYF
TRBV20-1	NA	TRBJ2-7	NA	TGCAGTGCTCCCCGGGGTAACGGACCCTACGAGCAGTACTTC	CSAPRGNGPYEQYF
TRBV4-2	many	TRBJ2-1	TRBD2	TGTGCCAGCAGCCAGGATTCTTTAGCGGGAGTGAATTACAATGAGCAGTTCTTC	CASSQDSLAGVNYNEQFF
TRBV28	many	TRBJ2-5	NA	TGTGCCAGCAGTTTACTAGGGTTTGAGACCCAGTACTTC	CASSLLGFETQYF
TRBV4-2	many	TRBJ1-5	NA	TGTGCCAGCAGCCCCGGGACCTCATCTGGCAATCAGCCCCAGCATTTT	CASSPGTSSGNQPQHF
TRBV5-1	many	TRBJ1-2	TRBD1	TGCGCCAGCAGCCTCCCAGATAGGACAGGGGGAAATGGCTACACCTTC	CASSLPDRTGGNGYTF
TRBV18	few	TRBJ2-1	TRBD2	TGTGCCAGCTCAAAGACTAGCGATATAACCTACAATGAGCAGTTCTTC	CASSKTSDITYNEQFF